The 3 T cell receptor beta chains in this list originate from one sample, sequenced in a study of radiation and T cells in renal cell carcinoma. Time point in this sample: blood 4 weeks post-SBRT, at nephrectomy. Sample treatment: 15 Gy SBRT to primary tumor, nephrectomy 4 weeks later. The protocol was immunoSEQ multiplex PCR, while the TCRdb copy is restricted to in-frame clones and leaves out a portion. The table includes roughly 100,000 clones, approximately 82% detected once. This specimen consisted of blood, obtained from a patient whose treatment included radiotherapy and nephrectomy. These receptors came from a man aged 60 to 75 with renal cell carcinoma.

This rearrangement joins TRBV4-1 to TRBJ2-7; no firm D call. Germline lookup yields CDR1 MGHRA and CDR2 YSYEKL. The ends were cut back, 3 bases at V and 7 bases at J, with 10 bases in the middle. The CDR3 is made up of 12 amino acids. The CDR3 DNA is TGCGCCAGCAGCCATGGGCCTGGTGAGCAGTACTTC. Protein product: CASSHGPGEQYF.

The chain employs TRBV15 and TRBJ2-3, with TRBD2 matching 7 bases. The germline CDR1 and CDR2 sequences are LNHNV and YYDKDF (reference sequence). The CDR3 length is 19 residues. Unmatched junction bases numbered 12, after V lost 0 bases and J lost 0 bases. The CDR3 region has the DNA TGTGCCACCAGCAGAGATCATACTTCAGCGGGGACTAGCACAGATACGCAGTATTTT. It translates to CATSRDHTSAGTSTDTQYF.

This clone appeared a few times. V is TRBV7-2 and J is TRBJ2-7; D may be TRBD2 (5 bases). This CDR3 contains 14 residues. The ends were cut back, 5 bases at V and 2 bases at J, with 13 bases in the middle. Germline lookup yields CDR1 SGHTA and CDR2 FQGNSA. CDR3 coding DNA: TGTGCCAGCAGCCCCCAGCGGCTAACCTACGAGCAGTACTTC. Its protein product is CASSPQRLTYEQYF.